Many counts were recorded for the clone carrying this T cell receptor (beta chain). One junction end disagrees with the germline gene, perhaps due to a read error. Each patient went into thyroid surgery without having received any treatment. TCRdb re-processed the PCR reads through MiXCR. The data contain 55,000 to 75,000 clones, around 20% of them singletons. These data originate in a study of metastatic and nonmetastatic thyroid tumors. The receptor's source is a female donor with papillary thyroid cancer or a benign thyroid nodule (not recorded which). Some clones in this sample may be carry-over from other donors' samples. Source material: blood.

Written as DNA, the CDR3 is TGCAGTGCTAGTGGACAGGGGAACCTCTTC. Translated: CSASGQGNLF. The rearrangement joins TRBV20-1 to TRBJ1-2, with 9 bases matching TRBD1. Germline CDR1 reads DFQATT; CDR2 reads SNEGSKA (reference sequence). The CDR3 is made up of 10 amino acids.